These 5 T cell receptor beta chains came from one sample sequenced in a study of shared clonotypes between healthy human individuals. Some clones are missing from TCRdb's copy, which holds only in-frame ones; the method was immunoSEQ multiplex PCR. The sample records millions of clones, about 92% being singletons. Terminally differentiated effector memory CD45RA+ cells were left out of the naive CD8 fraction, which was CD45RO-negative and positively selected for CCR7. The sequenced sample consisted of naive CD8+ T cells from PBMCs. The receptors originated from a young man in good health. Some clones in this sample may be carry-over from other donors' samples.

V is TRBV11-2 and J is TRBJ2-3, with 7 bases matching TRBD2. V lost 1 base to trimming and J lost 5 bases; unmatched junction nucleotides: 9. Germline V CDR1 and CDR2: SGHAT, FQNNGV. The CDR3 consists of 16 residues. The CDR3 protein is CASSLAPGGSKDTQYF. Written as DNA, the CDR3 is TGTGCCAGCAGCTTAGCTCCGGGGGGTTCAAAAGATACGCAGTATTTT.

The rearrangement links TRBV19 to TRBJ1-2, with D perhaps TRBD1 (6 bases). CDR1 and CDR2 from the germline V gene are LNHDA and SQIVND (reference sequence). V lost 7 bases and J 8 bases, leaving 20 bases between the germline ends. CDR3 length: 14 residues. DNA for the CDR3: TGTGCCAGTACCCCGCCCGGGGGGGCCGGGGGCTACACCTTC. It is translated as CASTPPGGAGGYTF.

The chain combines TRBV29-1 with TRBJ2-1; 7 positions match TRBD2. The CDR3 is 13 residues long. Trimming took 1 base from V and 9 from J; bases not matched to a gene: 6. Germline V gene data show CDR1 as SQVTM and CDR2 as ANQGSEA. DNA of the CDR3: TGCAGCGTTGAAGCCCGGACTAGGTTTGAGCAGTTCTTC. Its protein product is CSVEARTRFEQFF.

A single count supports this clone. DNA of the CDR3: TGTGCCAGCAGCTCCGGACTAGCGGAAACCCAAGAGACCCAGTACTTC. Protein product: CASSSGLAETQETQYF. This chain links TRBV7-2 with TRBJ2-5; 10 bases fit TRBD2. Unmatched junction bases numbered 6, after V lost 4 bases and J lost 1 base. This CDR3 comprises 16 residues. The V gene's germline CDR1 is SGHTA and CDR2 FQGNSA. The full variable domain, its missing parts supplied by reference TRBV7-2 and TRBJ2-5, is GAGVSQSPSNKVTEKGKDVELRCDPISGHTALYWYRQSLGQGLEFLIYFQGNSAPDKSGLPSDRFSAERTGGSVSTLTIQRTQQEDSAVYLCASSSGLAETQETQYFGPGTRLLVL.

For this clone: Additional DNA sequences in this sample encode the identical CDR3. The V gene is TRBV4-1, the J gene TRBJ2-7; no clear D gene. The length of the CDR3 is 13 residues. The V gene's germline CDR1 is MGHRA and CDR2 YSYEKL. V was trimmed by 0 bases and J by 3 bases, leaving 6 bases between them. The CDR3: CASSQDTSYEQYF. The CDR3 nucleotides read TGCGCCAGCAGCCAAGATACCAGCTACGAGCAGTACTTC.